This T cell receptor beta chain was identified during a study of CD8+CD57+ T cells in acquired aplastic anemia. The overall study: Mean DNA quantity obtained from sorted CD4+ and CD8+ cells was about 3.5 ug.

Looked up from germline, CDR1 is MGHDK and CDR2 is SYGVNS. This CDR3 has 13 amino acids. V was trimmed by 2 bases and J by 7 bases, leaving 9 bases between them. Genomic DNA constituted the template upon which TCR beta VDJ and CDR3 profiling was performed. TCRdb reanalysed the reads using MiXCR and keeps one entry per CDR3 protein. The data contain 450,000 to 600,000 distinct CDR3 sequences, around 33% of them singletons. Those patients picked for sequencing had displayed CD8+CD57+ cell expansion on flow cytometry. This clonotype was recorded at least ten times. This chain joins TRBV25-1 and TRBJ1-5; D possibly corresponds to TRBD1 (6 bases). The sequence was collected from a human donor with aplastic anemia. The sample consisted of sorted CD4+, CD8+, or CD8+CD57+ T cells (not recorded which) from PBMCs. CDR3 amino acids: CASSEGGAQPQHF. The CDR3 region has the DNA TGTGCCAGCAGTGAAGGGGGGGCCCAGCCCCAGCATTTT.